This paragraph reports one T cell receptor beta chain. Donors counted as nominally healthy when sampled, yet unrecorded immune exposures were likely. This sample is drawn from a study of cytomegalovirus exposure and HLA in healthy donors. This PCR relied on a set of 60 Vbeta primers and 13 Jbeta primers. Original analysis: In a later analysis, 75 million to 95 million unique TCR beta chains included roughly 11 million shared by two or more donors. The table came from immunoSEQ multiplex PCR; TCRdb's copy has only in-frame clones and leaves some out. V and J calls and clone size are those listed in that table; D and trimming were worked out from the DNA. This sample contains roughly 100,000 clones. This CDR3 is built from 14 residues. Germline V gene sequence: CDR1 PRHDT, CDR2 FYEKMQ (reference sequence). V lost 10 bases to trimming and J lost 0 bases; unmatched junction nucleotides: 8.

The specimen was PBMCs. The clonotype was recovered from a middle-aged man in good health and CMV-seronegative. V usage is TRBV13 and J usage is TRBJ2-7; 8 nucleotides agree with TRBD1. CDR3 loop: CATRDRHNSYEQYF. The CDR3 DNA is TGTGCCACACGGGACAGGCATAACTCCTACGAGCAGTACTTC. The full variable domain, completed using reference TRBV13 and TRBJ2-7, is AAGVIQSPRHLIKEKRETATLKCYPIPRHDTVYWYQQGPGQDPQFLISFYEKMQSDKGSIPDRFSAQQFSDYHSELNMSSLELGDSALYFCATRDRHNSYEQYFGPGTRLTVT.